Sequencing of this T cell receptor (beta chain) was carried out in a study of blood T cell repertoires in COVID-19. As originally analysed: The assay estimated nucleated cells by amplifying reference gene primers. TCRdb's copy holds only in-frame clones and misses some; the assay was immunoSEQ multiplex PCR. The V and J calls and clone size are taken from that table; D and trimming were inferred from the DNA. The table includes 250,000 to 350,000 clones, approximately 90% detected once. The V and J ends lost 0 bases and 4 bases respectively, with 9 bases between them. Germline V gene data show CDR1 as LGHNA and CDR2 as YSLEER. The CDR3 loop spans 15 amino acids.

The source is a woman aged 25 to 45 who had recovered from COVID-19. Sequenced: PBMCs or T cells enriched from blood (not recorded which). The chain carries TRBV4-3 and TRBJ1-4; D call uncertain. CDR3 DNA: TGCGCCAGCAGCCAAGAACAGCTGTATAATGAAAAACTGTTTTTT. It is translated as CASSQEQLYNEKLFF.